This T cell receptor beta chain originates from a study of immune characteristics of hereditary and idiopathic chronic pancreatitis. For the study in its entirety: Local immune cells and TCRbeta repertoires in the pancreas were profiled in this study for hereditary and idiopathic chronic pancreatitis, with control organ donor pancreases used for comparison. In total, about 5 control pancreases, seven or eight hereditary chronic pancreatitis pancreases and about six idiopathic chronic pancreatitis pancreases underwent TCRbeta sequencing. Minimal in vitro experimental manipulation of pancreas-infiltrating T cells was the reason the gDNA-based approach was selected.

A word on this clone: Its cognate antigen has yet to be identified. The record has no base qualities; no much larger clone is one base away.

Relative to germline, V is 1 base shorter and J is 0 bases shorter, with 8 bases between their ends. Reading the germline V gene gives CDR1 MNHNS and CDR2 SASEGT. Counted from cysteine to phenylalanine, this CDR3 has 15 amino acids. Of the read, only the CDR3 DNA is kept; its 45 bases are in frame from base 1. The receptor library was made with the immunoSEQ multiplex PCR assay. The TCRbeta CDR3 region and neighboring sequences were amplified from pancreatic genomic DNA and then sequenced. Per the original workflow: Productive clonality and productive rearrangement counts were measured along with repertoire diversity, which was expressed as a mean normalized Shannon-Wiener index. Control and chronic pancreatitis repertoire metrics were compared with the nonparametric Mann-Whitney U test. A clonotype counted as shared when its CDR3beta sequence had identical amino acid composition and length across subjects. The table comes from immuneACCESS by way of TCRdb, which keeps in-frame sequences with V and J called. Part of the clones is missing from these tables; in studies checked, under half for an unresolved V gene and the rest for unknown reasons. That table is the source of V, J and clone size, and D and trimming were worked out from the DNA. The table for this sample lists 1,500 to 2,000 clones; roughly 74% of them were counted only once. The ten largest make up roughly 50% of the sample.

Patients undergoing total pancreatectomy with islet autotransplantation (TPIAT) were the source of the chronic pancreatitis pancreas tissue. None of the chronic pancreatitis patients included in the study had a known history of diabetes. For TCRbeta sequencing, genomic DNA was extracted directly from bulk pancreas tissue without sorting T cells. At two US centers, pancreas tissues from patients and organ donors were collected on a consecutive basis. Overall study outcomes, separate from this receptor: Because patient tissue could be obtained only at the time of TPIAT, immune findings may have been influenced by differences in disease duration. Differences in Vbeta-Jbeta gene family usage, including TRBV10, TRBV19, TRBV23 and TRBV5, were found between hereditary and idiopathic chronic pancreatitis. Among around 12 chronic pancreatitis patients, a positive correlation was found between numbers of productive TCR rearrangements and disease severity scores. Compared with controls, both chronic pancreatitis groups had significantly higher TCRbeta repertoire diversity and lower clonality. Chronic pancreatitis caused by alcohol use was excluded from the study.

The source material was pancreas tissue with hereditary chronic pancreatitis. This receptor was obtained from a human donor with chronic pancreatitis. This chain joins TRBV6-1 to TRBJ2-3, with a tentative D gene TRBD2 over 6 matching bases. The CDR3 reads CASSEGRESTDTQYF. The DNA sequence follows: TGTGCCAGCAGTGAAGGGCGGGAAAGCACAGATACGCAGTATTTT.